Presented here are 5 T cell receptor beta chains from one specimen sequenced in a study of T cell changes during pregnancy in multiple sclerosis. This table comes from immunoSEQ multiplex PCR, and its TCRdb copy is limited to in-frame clones, with some not included. The top ten clones hold less than 4% of a sample with 45,000 to 60,000 clones, over 85% of them seen once. The sequencing here drew on CD8+ T cells from peripheral blood mononuclear cells, taken before pregnancy. These receptors were obtained from a female donor with multiple sclerosis, enrolled in a pregnancy study.

This clone was picked up one time. This chain links TRBV30 with TRBJ2-3; 11 nucleotides line up with TRBD2. The CDR3 is made up of 16 amino acids. J lost 6 bases, V lost 2 bases, and 10 bases had no gene match. Germline assignment: CDR1 GTSNPN and CDR2 SVGIG (reference sequence). The chain's CDR3 is CAWSIGLAGNADTQYF. The CDR3 DNA follows: TGTGCCTGGAGTATTGGACTAGCGGGTAACGCGGATACGCAGTATTTT.

The V gene is TRBV5-1, the J gene TRBJ2-1, with 13 bases matching TRBD2. This CDR3 is 16 amino acids long. V trimming: 4 bases; J trimming: 3 bases; junction bases outside the gene matches: 4. Germline CDR1 reads SGHRS; CDR2 reads YFSETQ. CDR3 DNA sequence: TGCGCCAGCAGCGACACTAGCGGGGGGGACTACAATGAGCAGTTCTTC. Translating gives CASSDTSGGDYNEQFF.

The V call is TRBV11-1, the J call TRBJ2-3, with 8 bases fitting TRBD2. Germline assignment: CDR1 SGHAT and CDR2 FQDESV (reference sequence). Germline trimming cut 6 bases from V and 5 bases from J; bases unmatched to any gene: 7. This CDR3 has 14 residues. The CDR3 bases are TGTGCCAGCAGTTCGGGGGGGATTGAAGATACGCAGTATTTT. Its protein product is CASSSGGIEDTQYF.

The J gene is TRBJ2-3, the V gene TRBV6-1; 7 bases line up with TRBD2. This CDR3 comprises 16 residues. Losses at the gene ends were 4 bases for V and 0 bases for J; bases not matched to a gene: 7. The germline V gene encodes CDR1 MNHNS and CDR2 SASEGT. CDR3 sequence (DNA): TGTGCCAGCAGTGTCCAGGGAGGGTTTAGCACAGATACGCAGTATTTT. It specifies CASSVQGGFSTDTQYF.

In its sample, this clone was seen a few times. The gene calls are TRBV4-3 and TRBJ1-2; 7 bases line up with TRBD1. Germline-derived CDR1 and CDR2 are LGHNA and YSLEER. The length of the CDR3 is 16 residues. Trimming removed 4 bases from V and 4 bases from J; junction bases left unmatched: 12. Here the CDR3 reads CASSPAGQDGAYGYTF. As DNA, the CDR3 is TGCGCCAGCAGCCCAGCCGGACAGGACGGGGCCTATGGCTACACCTTC.